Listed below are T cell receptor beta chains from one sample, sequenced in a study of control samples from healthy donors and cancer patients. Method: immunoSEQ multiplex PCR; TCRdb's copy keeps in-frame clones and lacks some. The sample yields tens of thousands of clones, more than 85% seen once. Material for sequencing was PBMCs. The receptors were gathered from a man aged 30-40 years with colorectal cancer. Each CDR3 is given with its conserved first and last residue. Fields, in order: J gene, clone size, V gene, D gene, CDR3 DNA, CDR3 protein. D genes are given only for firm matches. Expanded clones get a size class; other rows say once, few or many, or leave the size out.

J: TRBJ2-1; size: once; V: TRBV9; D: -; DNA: TGTGCCAGCAGCGAGTCCTGGGGCAATGAGCAGTTCTTC; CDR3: CASSESWGNEQFF
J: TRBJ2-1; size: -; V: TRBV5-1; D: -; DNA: TGCGCCAGCAGCACTCTCGGGGGCAGCTCCTACAATGAGCAGTTCTTC; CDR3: CASSTLGGSSYNEQFF
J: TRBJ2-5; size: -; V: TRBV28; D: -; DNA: TGTGCCAGCAGTTTATCTTTACTACCCCTTGGAGAGACCCAGTACTTC; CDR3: CASSLSLLPLGETQYF
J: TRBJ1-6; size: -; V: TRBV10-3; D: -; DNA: TGTGCCGCCCGTGGGGGCGTCGATTCACCCCTCCACTTT; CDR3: CAARGGVDSPLHF
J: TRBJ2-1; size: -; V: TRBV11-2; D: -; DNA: TGTGCCAGCAGCCTAAACAGAGGTGCCTACAATGAGCAGTTCTTC; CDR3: CASSLNRGAYNEQFF
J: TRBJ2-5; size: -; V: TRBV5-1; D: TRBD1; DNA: TGCGCCAGCAAAGACAGGGAGAGGGAGACCCAGTACTTC; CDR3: CASKDRERETQYF
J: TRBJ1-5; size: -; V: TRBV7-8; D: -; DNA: TGTGCCAGCAGCTTAGCGCGGGATAGCAATCAGCCCCAGCATTTT; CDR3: CASSLARDSNQPQHF
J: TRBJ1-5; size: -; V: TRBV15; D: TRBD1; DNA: TGTGCCACCAGCAGAGGGGACAGGAATAGCAATCAGCCCCAGCATTTT; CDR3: CATSRGDRNSNQPQHF
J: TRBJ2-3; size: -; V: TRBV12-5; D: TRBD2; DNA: TGTGCTAGTGCTCAGACTAGCGGCACAGATACGCAGTATTTT; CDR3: CASAQTSGTDTQYF
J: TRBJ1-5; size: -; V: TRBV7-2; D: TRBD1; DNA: TGTGCCAGCAGCACCCGGGACAGGGGGCAGCCCCAGCATTTT; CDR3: CASSTRDRGQPQHF
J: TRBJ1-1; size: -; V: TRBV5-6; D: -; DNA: TGTGCCAGCAGCCAATTACAGTGGAACACTGAAGCTTTCTTT; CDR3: CASSQLQWNTEAFF
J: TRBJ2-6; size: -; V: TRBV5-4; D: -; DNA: TGTGCCAGCAGCCCCCCGGGACTTTCGACTGGGGCCAACGTCCTGACTTTC; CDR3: CASSPPGLSTGANVLTF
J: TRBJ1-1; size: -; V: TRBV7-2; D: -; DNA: TGTGCCAGCAGCTTAGATTTCTGGACAGCGAACACTGAAGCTTTCTTT; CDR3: CASSLDFWTANTEAFF
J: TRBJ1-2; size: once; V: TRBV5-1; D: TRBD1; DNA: TGCGCCAGCAGCTCCGGACAGGGTGAGGGTGGCTACACCTTC; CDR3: CASSSGQGEGGYTF
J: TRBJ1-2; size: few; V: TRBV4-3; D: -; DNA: TGCGCCAGCAGCCAAGTTACTCGAGGAGGGGACTATGGCTACACCTTC; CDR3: CASSQVTRGGDYGYTF
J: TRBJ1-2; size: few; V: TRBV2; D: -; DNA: TGTGCCAGCAGTGCGGGGGATTATGGCTACACCTTC; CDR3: CASSAGDYGYTF
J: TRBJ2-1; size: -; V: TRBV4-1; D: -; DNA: TGCGCCAGCAGCCAGGGACCGGCTACCTACAATGAGCAGTTCTTC; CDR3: CASSQGPATYNEQFF
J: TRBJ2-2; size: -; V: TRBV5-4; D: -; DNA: TGTGCCAGCAGCAGAGACAGGTTCAACACCGGGGAGCTGTTTTTT; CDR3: CASSRDRFNTGELFF
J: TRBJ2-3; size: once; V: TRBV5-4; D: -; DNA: TGTGCCAGCAGCCGACAATCCTCTAGCACAGATACGCAGTATTTT; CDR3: CASSRQSSSTDTQYF
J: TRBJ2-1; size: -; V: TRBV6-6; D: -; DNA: TGTGCCAGCAGCCAGAGCTCCTACAATGAGCAGTTCTTC; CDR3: CASSQSSYNEQFF
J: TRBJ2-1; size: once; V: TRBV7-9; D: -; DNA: TGTGCCAGCAGCCCCCCGGGGTCCTACAATGAGCAGTTCTTC; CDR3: CASSPPGSYNEQFF
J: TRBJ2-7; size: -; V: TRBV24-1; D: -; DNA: TGTGCCACCAGTGATTTCCACGAGCAGTACTTC; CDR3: CATSDFHEQYF
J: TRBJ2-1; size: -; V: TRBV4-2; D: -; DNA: TGTGCCAGCAGCCAAGAGCGAAACGGCTATTTCAATGAGCAGTTCTTC; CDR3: CASSQERNGYFNEQFF
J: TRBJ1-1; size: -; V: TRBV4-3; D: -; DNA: TGCGCCAGCAGCCAAGATCGAGGGGGACCGAACACTGAAGCTTTCTTT; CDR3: CASSQDRGGPNTEAFF